The 20 T cell receptor beta chains in this list originate from one sample, sequenced in a study of shared clonotypes between healthy human individuals. Assay: immunoSEQ multiplex PCR; the TCRdb copy retains only in-frame clones and omits some. The table records about 2 million clones, about 95% of them present only once. CD8 cells regarded as naive lacked CD45RO, were positively chosen for CCR7, and omitted terminally differentiated effector memory CD45RA+ cells. Sequencing used naive CD8+ T cells sorted from blood. The source is a young man in good health.

The gene calls are TRBV11-2 and TRBJ2-6; 10 bases are shared with TRBD1. The V segment lost 5 bases and the J segment 0 bases; nucleotides outside the gene matches: 7. The CDR3 covers 18 residues. Germline loops: CDR1 SGHAT, CDR2 FQNNGV. As DNA, the CDR3 is TGTGCCAGCAGCCCGTGGGACAGGGGAAGCTCTGGGGCCAACGTCCTGACTTTC. Its protein product is CASSPWDRGSSGANVLTF.

CDR3: CASRDSFGGELFF. CDR3 nucleotide sequence: TGTGCCAGCAGAGACAGTTTTGGCGGGGAGCTGTTTTTT. The chain recombines TRBV27 with TRBJ2-2; weak D call: TRBD1 (5 bases). The V end was cut by 6 bases, the J end by 7 bases, with 12 bases between. Germline CDR1 and CDR2: MNHEY and SMNVEV (reference sequence). This CDR3 region has 13 residues.

The chain carries TRBV4-1 and TRBJ2-7; TRBD2 aligns across 9 bases. The length of the CDR3 is 15 residues. The J segment lost 1 base and the V segment lost 1 base, leaving 2 bases of the junction unmatched. Germline V gene lookup returns CDR1 MGHRA and CDR2 YSYEKL. The CDR3 here is CASSQGTSASYEQYF. For the CDR3, the DNA is TGCGCCAGCAGCCAAGGGACTAGCGCGTCCTACGAGCAGTACTTC.

Concerning this clone: Other DNA sequences in this specimen translate into the identical CDR3. The gene calls are TRBV28 and TRBJ2-7; 8 bases are shared with TRBD1. The CDR3 runs to 14 residues. The germline CDR1 and CDR2 sequences are MDHEN and SYDVKM. J lost 3 bases, V lost 5 bases, and 6 bases had no gene match. The CDR3 sequence: CASSPQGGSYEQYF. For the CDR3, the DNA is TGTGCCAGCAGTCCACAGGGGGGAAGCTACGAGCAGTACTTC.

V gene TRBV7-9 combines with J gene TRBJ1-4, with 11 bases aligning to TRBD1. Germline CDR1 SEHNR, CDR2 FQNEAQ (reference sequence). The CDR3 runs 15 residues. V lost 5 bases and J lost 7; bases outside the gene matches: 6. This chain's CDR3 is CASSQRGQGGEKLFF. The CDR3, as DNA: TGTGCCAGCAGCCAAAGGGGACAGGGGGGTGAAAAACTGTTTTTT. The full variable domain, in which reference TRBV7-9 and TRBJ1-4 provide the parts outside the CDR3, is DTGVSQNPRHKITKRGQNVTFRCDPISEHNRLYWYRQTLGQGPEFLTYFQNEAQLEKSRLLSDRFSAERPKGSFSTLEIQRTEQGDSAMYLCASSQRGQGGEKLFFGSGTQLSVL.

The chain employs TRBV2 and TRBJ2-5; 14 bases fit TRBD2. V gave up 6 bases and J gave up 5 bases; unmatched junction bases: 8. The CDR3 is 16 residues long. Looked up from germline, CDR1 is SNHLY and CDR2 is FYNNEI. Written as DNA, the CDR3 is TGTGCCAGCAGCGTCGGGACTAGCGGGGGTAAGGAGACCCAGTACTTC. Its protein product is CASSVGTSGGKETQYF.

V is TRBV27 and J is TRBJ2-5; a possible D gene is TRBD1 (6 bases). Germline values: CDR1 MNHEY, CDR2 SMNVEV (reference sequence). The length of the CDR3 is 15 residues. V was cut by 5 bases and J by 2 bases, with 15 bases left in between. The CDR3 reads CASSPPGAIQETQYF. The DNA of the CDR3 is TGTGCCAGCAGTCCCCCAGGGGCGATTCAAGAGACCCAGTACTTC.

A remark on this clone: The sample has other DNA sequences that encode this CDR3 too. The chain is built from TRBV6-5 and TRBJ1-2; 9 bases are a match to TRBD1. The CDR3 extends over 14 amino acids. Germline lookup yields CDR1 MNHEY and CDR2 SVGAGI. Germline trimming cut 0 bases from V and 8 bases from J; bases unmatched to any gene: 4. The CDR3 DNA follows: TGTGCCAGCAGTTACTCGGGACAGGGAGGAGGCTACACCTTC. Protein product: CASSYSGQGGGYTF.

In this sample, this clone turned up once. The chain recombines TRBV7-9 with TRBJ2-7; possible D gene TRBD2, 5 bases. Germline CDR1 reads SEHNR; CDR2 reads FQNEAQ (reference sequence). The CDR3 sequence is 14 residues long. V was shortened by 2 bases and J by 4 bases, with 12 bases between the two germline ends. The CDR3: CASSLTERGYEQYF. The CDR3 DNA sequence: TGTGCCAGCAGCTTAACTGAGCGCGGGTACGAGCAGTACTTC. Complete variable domain (other parts from reference TRBV7-9 and TRBJ2-7): DTGVSQNPRHKITKRGQNVTFRCDPISEHNRLYWYRQTLGQGPEFLTYFQNEAQLEKSRLLSDRFSAERPKGSFSTLEIQRTEQGDSAMYLCASSLTERGYEQYFGPGTRLTVT.

The chain uses TRBV4-1 and TRBJ2-2; D is ambiguous. The V end lost 2 bases, the J end lost 8 bases, and 9 bases lay between the germline ends. Germline V lookup: CDR1 MGHRA, CDR2 YSYEKL. The CDR3 is made up of 13 amino acids. CDR3 amino acids: CASSQTLFGELFF. As DNA, the CDR3 is TGCGCCAGCAGCCAAACCCTATTTGGGGAGCTGTTTTTT.

This clone was seen a single time. The chain joins TRBV19 to TRBJ2-5, with D possibly matching TRBD2 (5 bases). The CDR3 covers 15 residues. V lost 5 bases, J lost 1 base, and 14 bases lay in between. Germline V gene sequence: CDR1 LNHDA, CDR2 SQIVND (reference sequence). The CDR3 DNA follows: TGTGCCAGTAGTGTAATAGCGAATAGCCAAGAGACCCAGTACTTC. Encoded protein: CASSVIANSQETQYF.

CDR3 nucleotide sequence: TGTGCCAGCAGCTGGGCAGGGGGCGCCCAGACTCAGTTCTTC. This encodes CASSWAGGAQTQFF. This chain joins TRBV5-6 and TRBJ2-1; 8 nucleotides align to TRBD1. J was trimmed by 13 bases and V by 3 bases; bases with no gene match: 12. CDR3 length: 14 amino acids. Germline V gene data show CDR1 as SGHDT and CDR2 as YYEEEE.

The rearrangement uses TRBV5-4 and TRBJ2-7; unclear D gene. The germline CDR1 and CDR2 sequences are SGHNT and YYREEE (reference sequence). This CDR3 spans 13 amino acids. With 4 bases removed from V and 2 bases from J, the gap between germline ends came to 10 bases. The DNA of the CDR3 is TGTGCCAGCAGCCCCCTAGGGCCCTACGAGCAGTACTTC. Its translation is CASSPLGPYEQYF.

This clone showed up just once. This rearrangement joins TRBV5-1 to TRBJ1-1, with D possibly being TRBD1 (6 bases). V was clipped by 4 bases and J by 3 bases, with 16 bases between them. Germline V gives CDR1 SGHRS, CDR2 YFSETQ. CDR3 size: 15 residues. The CDR3 sequence is CASSPRQAGYTEAFF. The CDR3 DNA follows: TGCGCCAGCAGCCCCCGACAGGCCGGGTACACTGAAGCTTTCTTT.

Of note for this clone: Other DNA sequences in the same sample also yield this CDR3. The chain carries TRBV2 and TRBJ2-7, with D uncertain. Germline CDR1 SNHLY, CDR2 FYNNEI. The CDR3 runs to 12 residues. V shed 4 bases and J shed 4 bases, with 8 bases lying between them. CDR3 sequence reads: CASSGIGYEQYF. CDR3 DNA sequence: TGTGCCAGCAGTGGGATAGGTTACGAGCAGTACTTC.

The chain links TRBV10-1 to TRBJ2-7; no reliable D call. Trimming took 8 bases from V and 5 from J, leaving 22 bases between them. Germline V gene lookup returns CDR1 WNHNN and CDR2 SYGVQD (reference sequence). This CDR3 comprises 15 residues. The CDR3 DNA reads as TGCGCCAGCCCGATAGGGTTCTATTTAGTCAACGAGCAGTACTTC. Residues: CASPIGFYLVNEQYF.

This chain uses TRBV7-9 with TRBJ2-6; TRBD1 is a possible D gene (5 bases). V lost 2 bases, J lost 3 bases, and 17 bases lay in between. The CDR3 totals 18 residues. The germline V gene has CDR1 SEHNR and CDR2 FQNEAQ (reference sequence). The CDR3 reads CASSLSEGEVGGANVLTF. The CDR3 nucleotides are TGTGCCAGCAGCTTATCGGAAGGGGAAGTAGGTGGGGCCAACGTCCTGACTTTC.

The gene calls are TRBV29-1 and TRBJ1-1; perhaps TRBD1 as D (6 bases). Germline CDR1 and CDR2: SQVTM and ANQGSEA. V was cut by 0 bases and J by 1 base, with 9 bases left in between. The CDR3 has 14 residues. CDR3 protein: CSVEDGQTNTEAFF. CDR3 nucleotide sequence: TGCAGCGTTGAAGACGGACAGACGAACACTGAAGCTTTCTTT.

The rearrangement links TRBV4-1 to TRBJ2-7, with D possibly matching TRBD2 (6 bases). Germline CDR1 is MGHRA and CDR2 is YSYEKL. The CDR3 has 17 amino acids. V was clipped by 0 bases and J by 3 bases, with 18 bases between them. CDR3 residues: CASSQEQDRGYYYEQYF. The CDR3 DNA sequence: TGCGCCAGCAGCCAAGAACAAGACCGGGGGTATTACTACGAGCAGTACTTC.

The V gene is TRBV11-2, the J gene TRBJ1-1, with 10 bases fitting TRBD1. CDR1 and CDR2 from the germline V gene are SGHAT and FQNNGV. V shed 5 bases, J shed 8 bases, and the junction held 11 bases outside the gene matches. This CDR3 contains 15 residues. The CDR3: CASSARDRGVPEAFF. The CDR3 DNA sequence: TGTGCCAGCAGCGCCCGGGACAGGGGCGTACCAGAAGCTTTCTTT.